One TCR beta chain is described in this entry. Its antigen is unidentified. The sample belongs to a study of PD-1 blockade in classical Hodgkin lymphoma. Study-wide findings and caveats: According to reports, newly diagnosed patients had lower baseline TCR diversity than healthy donors, and relapsed/refractory patients had lower baseline TCR diversity still. Underlying causes for the observed repertoire differences were not defined, possibly disease activity or prior therapy.

Time point defined: newly diagnosed, previously untreated cHL patient sample. Thawed PBMCs underwent magnetic negative selection to yield purified CD4+ T cells. Newly diagnosed, untreated classical Hodgkin lymphoma PBMCs provided comparison. Germline V gene lookup returns CDR1 SGHKS and CDR2 YYEKEE (reference sequence). The length of the CDR3 is 16 residues. V dropped 2 bases and J dropped 3; count of bases not matched to a gene: 9. The method was immunoSEQ multiplex PCR; TCRdb's version includes in-frame clones alone and lacks a portion of them. The data hold 20,000 to 25,000 clones, with 90% to 95% observed a single time.

The clonotype comes from a human donor with classical Hodgkin lymphoma. The V call is TRBV5-5, the J call TRBJ2-3; 7 bases fit TRBD2. Sequencing was performed on CD4+ T cells from blood. CDR3 sequence: CASSFLTGGGTDTQYF. CDR3 nucleotides: TGTGCCAGCAGCTTTTTAACGGGAGGAGGTACAGATACGCAGTATTTT.